The clone carrying this T cell receptor beta chain was detected once. The source of the sample is a study of blood T cell repertoires in COVID-19. At the level of the study: There were acute and convalescent COVID-19 samples, and they came from the United States, Italy and Spain. In each case, the material was cDNA or gDNA derived from T cells, B-cell-depleted T cells, or PBMCs.

The V end was cut by 1 base, the J end by 4 bases, with 5 bases between. Germline CDR1 reads MNHEY; CDR2 reads SMNVEV (reference sequence). This CDR3 is built from 13 residues. TCRdb keeps only in-frame clones here, not all; method: immunoSEQ multiplex PCR. Among under 500,000 clones listed, 80% to 90% were seen once. This receptor was identified in a woman younger than 45 with acute or convalescent COVID-19. Sequenced input: peripheral blood. The chain recombines TRBV27 with TRBJ2-1; unclear D gene. CDR3 sequence reads: CASSLYRYNEQFF. CDR3 nucleotide sequence: TGTGCCAGCAGTTTATACAGATACAATGAGCAGTTCTTC.